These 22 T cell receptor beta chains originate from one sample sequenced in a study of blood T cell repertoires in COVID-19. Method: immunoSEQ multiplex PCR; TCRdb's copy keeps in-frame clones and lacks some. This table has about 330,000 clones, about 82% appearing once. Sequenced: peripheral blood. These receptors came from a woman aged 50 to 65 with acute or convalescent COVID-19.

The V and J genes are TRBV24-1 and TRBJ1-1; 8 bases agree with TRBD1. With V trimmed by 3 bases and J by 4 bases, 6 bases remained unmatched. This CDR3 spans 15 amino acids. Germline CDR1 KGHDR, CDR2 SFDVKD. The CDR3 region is CATSDGRTGFTEAFF. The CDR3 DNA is TGTGCCACCAGTGATGGACGGACAGGGTTCACTGAAGCTTTCTTT.

The CDR3 loop reads CASRDRDNSPLHF. In DNA form, the CDR3 reads TGCGCCAGCAGGGACAGAGATAATTCACCCCTCCACTTT. The genes are TRBV5-1 and TRBJ1-6, with a tentative D call TRBD1 (6 bases). V lost 5 bases to trimming and J lost 5 bases, with 8 bases between them. CDR1 is SGHRS and CDR2 is YFSETQ in the germline V gene. This CDR3 has 13 residues.

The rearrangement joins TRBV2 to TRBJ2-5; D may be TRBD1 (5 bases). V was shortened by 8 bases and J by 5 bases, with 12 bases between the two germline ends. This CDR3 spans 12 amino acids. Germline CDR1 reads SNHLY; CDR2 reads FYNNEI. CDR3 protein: CASGMGQETQYF. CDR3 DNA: TGTGCCAGCGGGATGGGGCAGGAGACCCAGTACTTC.

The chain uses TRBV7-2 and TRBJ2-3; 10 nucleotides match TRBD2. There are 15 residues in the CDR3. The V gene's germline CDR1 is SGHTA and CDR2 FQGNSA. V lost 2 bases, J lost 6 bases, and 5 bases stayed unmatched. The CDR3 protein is CASSLTSGTSDTQYF. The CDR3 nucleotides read TGTGCCAGCAGCTTAACTAGCGGGACCTCGGATACGCAGTATTTT.

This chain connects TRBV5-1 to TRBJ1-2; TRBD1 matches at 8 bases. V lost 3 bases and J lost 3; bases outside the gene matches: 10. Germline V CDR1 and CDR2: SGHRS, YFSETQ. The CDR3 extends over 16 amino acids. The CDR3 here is CASSSTRDRLYYGYTF. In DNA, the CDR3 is TGCGCCAGCAGCTCAACCCGGGACAGGCTCTACTATGGCTACACCTTC.

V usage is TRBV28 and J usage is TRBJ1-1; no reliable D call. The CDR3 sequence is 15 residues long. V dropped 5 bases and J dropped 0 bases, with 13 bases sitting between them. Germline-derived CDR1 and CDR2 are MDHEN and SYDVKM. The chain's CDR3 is CASSPSNQMNTEAFF. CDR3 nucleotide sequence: TGTGCCAGCAGTCCGAGTAACCAAATGAACACTGAAGCTTTCTTT.

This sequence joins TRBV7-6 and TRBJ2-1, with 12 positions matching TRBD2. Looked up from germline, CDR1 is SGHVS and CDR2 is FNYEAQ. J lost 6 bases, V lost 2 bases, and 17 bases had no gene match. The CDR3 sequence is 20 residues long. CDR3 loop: CASSLTAPGLAGLGPNEQFF. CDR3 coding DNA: TGTGCCAGCAGCTTAACAGCACCGGGACTAGCGGGCCTAGGTCCCAATGAGCAGTTCTTC.

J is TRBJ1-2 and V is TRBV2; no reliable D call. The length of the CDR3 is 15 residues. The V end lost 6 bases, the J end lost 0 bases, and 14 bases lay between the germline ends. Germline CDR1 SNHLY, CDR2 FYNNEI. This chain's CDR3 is CASRPRTGSNYGYTF. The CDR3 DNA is TGTGCCAGCAGGCCGAGGACGGGATCTAACTATGGCTACACCTTC.

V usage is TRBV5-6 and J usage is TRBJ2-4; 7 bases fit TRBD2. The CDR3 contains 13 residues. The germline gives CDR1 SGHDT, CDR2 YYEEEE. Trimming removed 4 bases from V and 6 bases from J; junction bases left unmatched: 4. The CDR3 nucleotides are TGTGCCAGCAGCCGTTCGGGGGGAAACATTCAGTACTTC. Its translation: CASSRSGGNIQYF.

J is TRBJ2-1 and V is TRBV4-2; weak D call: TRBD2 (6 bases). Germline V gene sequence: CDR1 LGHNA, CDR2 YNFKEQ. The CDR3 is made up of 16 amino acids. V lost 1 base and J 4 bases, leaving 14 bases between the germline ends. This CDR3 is CASSQVANSGYNEQFF. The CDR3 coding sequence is TGTGCCAGCAGCCAAGTAGCGAATAGCGGATACAATGAGCAGTTCTTC.

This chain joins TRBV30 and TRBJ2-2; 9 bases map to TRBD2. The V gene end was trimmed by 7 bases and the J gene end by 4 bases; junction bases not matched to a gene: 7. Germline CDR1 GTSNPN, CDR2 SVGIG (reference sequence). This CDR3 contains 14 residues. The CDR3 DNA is TGTGCCTCTTTTAGCGGGAGCGGCACCGGGGAGCTGTTTTTT. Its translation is CASFSGSGTGELFF. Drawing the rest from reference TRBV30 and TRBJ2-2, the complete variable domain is SQTIHQWPATLVQPVGSPLSLECTVEGTSNPNLYWYRQAAGRGLQLLFYSVGIGQISSEVPQNLSASRPQDRQFILSSKKLLLSDSGFYLCASFSGSGTGELFFGEGSRLTVL.

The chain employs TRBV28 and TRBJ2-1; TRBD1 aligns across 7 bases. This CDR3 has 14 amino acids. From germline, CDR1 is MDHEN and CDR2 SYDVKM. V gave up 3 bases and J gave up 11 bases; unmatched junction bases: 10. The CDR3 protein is CASSFLGQKIKQFF. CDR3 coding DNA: TGTGCCAGCAGTTTCCTGGGACAGAAAATTAAGCAGTTCTTC. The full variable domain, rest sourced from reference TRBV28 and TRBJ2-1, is DVKVTQSSRYLVKRTGEKVFLECVQDMDHENMFWYRQDPGLGLRLIYFSYDVKMKEKGDIPEGYSVSREKKERFSLILESASTNQTSMYLCASSFLGQKIKQFFGPGTRLTVL.

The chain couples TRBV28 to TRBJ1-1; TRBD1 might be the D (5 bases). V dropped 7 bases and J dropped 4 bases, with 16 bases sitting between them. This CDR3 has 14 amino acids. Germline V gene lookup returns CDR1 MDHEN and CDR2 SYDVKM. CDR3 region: CASTIRGAGTEAFF. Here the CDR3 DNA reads TGTGCCAGCACCATCCGCGGGGCTGGCACTGAAGCTTTCTTT.

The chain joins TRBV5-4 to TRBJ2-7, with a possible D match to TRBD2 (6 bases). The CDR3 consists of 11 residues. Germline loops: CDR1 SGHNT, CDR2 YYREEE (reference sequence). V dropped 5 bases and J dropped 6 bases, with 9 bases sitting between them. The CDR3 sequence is CASRRGLEQYF. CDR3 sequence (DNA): TGTGCCAGCAGAAGGGGACTCGAGCAGTACTTC.

The CDR3 DNA reads TGTGCCAGCAGCTTAGCGTATTTGCCGGGGTCGGAGACCCAGTACTTC. Amino acid sequence: CASSLAYLPGSETQYF. The chain is built from TRBV11-2 and TRBJ2-5, with D possibly TRBD2 on 5 matching bases. Germline V CDR1 and CDR2: SGHAT, FQNNGV. This CDR3 has 16 residues. With 1 base removed from V and 5 bases from J, the gap between germline ends came to 17 bases.

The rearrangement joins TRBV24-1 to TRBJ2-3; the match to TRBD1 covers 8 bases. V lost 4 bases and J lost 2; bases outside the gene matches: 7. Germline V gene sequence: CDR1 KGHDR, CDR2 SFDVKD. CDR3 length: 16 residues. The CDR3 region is CATSDSTGAHTDTQYF. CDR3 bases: TGTGCCACCAGTGACTCGACAGGGGCCCACACAGATACGCAGTATTTT.

CDR3 amino acids: CASSRKLAGTYEQYF. CDR3 bases: TGTGCCAGCAGCCGAAAGCTAGCGGGGACCTACGAGCAGTACTTC. The chain has TRBV6-6 and TRBJ2-7; 9 bases are shared with TRBD2. With 6 bases clipped from V and 2 bases from J, the junction kept 8 bases outside the gene matches. Germline CDR1 MNHNY, CDR2 SVGAGI (reference sequence). The CDR3 consists of 15 residues.

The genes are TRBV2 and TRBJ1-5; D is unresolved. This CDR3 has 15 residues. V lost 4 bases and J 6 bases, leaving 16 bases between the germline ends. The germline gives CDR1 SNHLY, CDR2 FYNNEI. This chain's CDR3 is CASSVFLGDGQPQHF. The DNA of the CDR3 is TGTGCCAGCAGTGTCTTTCTGGGAGATGGTCAGCCCCAGCATTTT.

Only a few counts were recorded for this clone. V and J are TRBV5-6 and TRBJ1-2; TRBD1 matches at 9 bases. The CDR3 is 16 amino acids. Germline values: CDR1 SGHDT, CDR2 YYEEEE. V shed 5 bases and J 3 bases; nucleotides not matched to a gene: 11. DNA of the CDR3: TGTGCCAGCAGTGCTGCCAGGACAGGGGTTCACTATGGCTACACCTTC. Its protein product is CASSAARTGVHYGYTF.

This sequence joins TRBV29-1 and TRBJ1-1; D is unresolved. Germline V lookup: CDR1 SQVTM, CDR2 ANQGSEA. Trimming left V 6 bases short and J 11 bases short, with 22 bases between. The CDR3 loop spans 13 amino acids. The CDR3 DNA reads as TGCAGCGTCGGAGGGTCTTCCCCGCCTCGGGCTTTCTTT. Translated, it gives CSVGGSSPPRAFF. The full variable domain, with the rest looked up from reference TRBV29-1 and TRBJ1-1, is SAVISQKPSRDICQRGTSLTIQCQVDSQVTMMFWYRQQPGQSLTLIATANQGSEATYESGFVIDKFPISRPNLTFSTLTVSNMSPEDSSIYLCSVGGSSPPRAFFGQGTRLTVV.

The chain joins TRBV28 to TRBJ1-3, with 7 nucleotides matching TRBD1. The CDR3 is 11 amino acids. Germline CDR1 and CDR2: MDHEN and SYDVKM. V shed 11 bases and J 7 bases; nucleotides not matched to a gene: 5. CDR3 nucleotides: TGTGCCGGGGGACAGCGGAACACCATATATTTT. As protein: CAGGQRNTIYF.

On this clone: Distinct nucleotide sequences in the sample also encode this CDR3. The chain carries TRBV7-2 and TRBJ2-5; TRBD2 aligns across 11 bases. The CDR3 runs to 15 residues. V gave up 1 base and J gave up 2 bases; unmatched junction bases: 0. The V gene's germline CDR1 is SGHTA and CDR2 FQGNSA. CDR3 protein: CASSLGLAGQETQYF. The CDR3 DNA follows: TGTGCCAGCAGCTTAGGACTAGCGGGACAAGAGACCCAGTACTTC.